This TCR beta chain was found in a study of cytomegalovirus exposure and HLA in healthy donors (dated by TCRdb to about 2017). Notes on the research overall: An earlier analysis of several hundred of the donors reported about 250 Gb of sequence data and some 120 million unique TCR beta sequences from about 200 million T cells. Besides the first cohort of around 670 subjects, a separate validation cohort made up of over a hundred different subjects was used. The T cell repertoires of about 700 subjects were profiled by immunosequencing and related to cytomegalovirus serostatus. Four or five DR-DQ haplotypes were handled as single units for association and clustering because linkage in the cohort was strong. Among 350 to 400 genotyped donors of the cohort, an average of roughly 240,000 unique TCR beta nucleotide sequences were sequenced per donor, about a sixth of them non-productive. HLA typing covered class I and class II loci at four-digit resolution. Of the roughly 390 genotyped donors, approximately 80% fell in the genetic ancestry cluster associated with self-reported Caucasian donors. The study aimed to test whether cataloging public T cell receptors could reveal signatures of past pathogen exposure. Every discovery cohort repertoire had been produced on one sequencing platform. Donor age, sex, ethnicity and CMV serostatus were compiled alongside the repertoire data. The study combined high-throughput TCR immunosequencing, statistical association of individual TCRs with disease status, and machine learning to predict cytomegalovirus infection status. Rather than drawing on any new phenotypic data, the later analysis identified candidate immune exposures from TCR beta sequences and the way those sequences occurred across donors. In a later genetic analysis, genome-wide SNP genotypes for about three fifths of the roughly 670 donors were used, and that subset was treated as a discovery cohort. In an earlier analysis of a few hundred of the donors, high-throughput TCR beta sequencing was used to judge whether each TCR beta V gene segment behaved as functional or pseudogenic. Typing coverage differed by locus: A, B, C, DRB1 and DQB1 were typed in about 620-640 donors, DQA1 in 500 to 550, DPA1 in 600 to 610, and DPB1 in around 490. Roughly 300 gigabases of sequencing data and tens of millions of unique TCR sequences were included in an early release covering 500 to 750 HLA-typed donors. A later analysis re-analyzed previously published TCR beta repertoires from hundreds of donors and added high-resolution HLA genotyping to study TCR occurrence patterns.

Cut back by 5 bases and 3 bases, the V and J ends lie 5 bases apart. The CDR3 has 12 amino acids, counting the end cysteine and phenylalanine. Just the 36-base CDR3 DNA is kept, in frame starting at base 1. From the germline V gene, CDR1 is MDHEN and CDR2 is SYDVKM. Library method: the immunoSEQ multiplex PCR assay. A mixture of 60 forward primers for TCR Vbeta segments and 13 reverse primers for TCR Jbeta segments was used in the multiplex PCR. The CDR3 region of rearranged TCR beta genes was amplified from genomic DNA by a multiplex PCR assay. The Illumina HiSeq System was used to sequence the amplified TCR beta libraries as 87-base-pair reads. The original pipeline was this. Across the roughly 700 repertoires, a later analysis counted around 80 million unique TCR beta chains, 9 million to 14 million of which were shared by at least two donors. A nearest-neighbor algorithm error-corrected the raw reads and collapsed the reads into unique sequences, merging closely related sequences to remove PCR and sequencing errors. CDR3 sequences were aligned to IMGT reference sequences to assign V, D and J gene segments. Each retained sequence needed at least a six-nucleotide match to both a V gene segment and a J gene segment. A rearrangement was called productive if the CDR3 had no stop codons and remained in frame with V and J, and every other rearrangement was called non-productive. Following IMGT convention, CDR3 was defined as the stretch from the second conserved V-encoded cysteine up to the conserved J-encoded phenylalanine. In an earlier analysis of more than 550 of the donors, sequences lacking an unambiguous match to a single V gene segment were excluded. An earlier analysis of roughly 590 of the donors called V segments functional above 56.7% productive rearrangements and segregating when the between-donor standard deviation exceeded 5%. A statistical classification framework was developed to diagnose cytomegalovirus status using the catalog of TCR beta chain sequences. In a later analysis, V and J genes were assigned by comparing TCR nucleotide sequences against IMGT/GENE-DB human TR gene sequences. The TCRdist pipeline was used in a later analysis to assign CDR3 sequences and most-parsimonious VDJ recombination scenarios. In a later analysis, each TCR beta chain was defined by its CDR3 amino acid sequence together with its V-gene family, and reads lacking a unique V-gene family were excluded. A later analysis removed 600 or so highly shared, low-generation-probability nucleotide sequences to deal with suspected cross-contamination and a sequencing artifact. A later analysis calculated a clonal expansion index for each public chain from normalized within-repertoire ranks of inferred template counts. In a later analysis, generation probabilities were computed with a VDJ recombination model fitted to out-of-frame rearrangements, and the resulting probabilities were checked against IGoR. A later analysis scored TCR-TCR, TCR-HLA and TCR-CMV co-occurrence with hypergeometric tests, applying a repertoire-size bias correction to TCR pairs. In a later analysis, false discovery rates were estimated by permuting HLA or CMV assignments 20 times. In a later analysis, co-occurring TCRs were grouped using DBSCAN, with TCRdist sequence similarity added in when clustering inside HLA-allele-positive subsets. Repertoires with fewer than 30,000 or more than 120,000 public chains, plus five repertoires with anomalous nucleotide sharing, were excluded from co-occurrence clustering. TCRdb re-hosts the immuneACCESS table, in-frame sequences only. Its copies lack some clones; in the studies checked, an unresolved V gene accounts for under half of them, and the cause for the rest is not known. For V, J and clone size, that table is used; D and trimming come from the DNA. This sample lists 95,000 to 150,000 clones; around 66% were detected once. About 1.5% of the sample is in the top ten clones.

Paper-wide results and their limitations: The earlier analysis of fewer than 750 of the donors excluded 15 to 20 rarely observed V segments, including chromosome 9 orphons, because counts were too low. A later analysis found that most CMV-associated TCR beta chains appeared HLA-restricted, with HLA associations seemingly driven largely by CMV exposure. Only TCR beta chains were sequenced in this cohort, and the absence of alpha or paired-chain data limited detectable features. An association between a missense DCLRE1C variant and V-gene and J-gene trimming of TCR beta chains was found in a later genetic analysis and replicated in an independent cohort. Most TCR sequences were observed very rarely across donors, whereas some public TCRs were present in many individuals. In a later analysis, the rate of TCR association differed among HLA loci, with DRB1 alleles having the most associated TCRs and HLA-C alleles having the fewest. A later analysis associated around 16,000 TCR beta sequences with specific HLA alleles at a false discovery rate of 0.05. Some IMGT-functional V segments, including TRBV6-2 and TRBV6-3, could not be distinguished by the 87-base-pair reads and were therefore excluded. The study gave a list of about 160 TCR beta chains associated with cytomegalovirus. A cluster of highly shared sequence variants was judged likely to be a technical artifact of the sequencing pipeline. When HLA alleles, especially DR and DQ, strongly co-occurred, TCR associations were difficult to assign to individual alleles. Linkage disequilibrium might explain the correlated functional status among segregating V segments, but an unknown experimental factor could not be ruled out. Compared with equally common non-associated chains, HLA-associated TCR beta chains in a later analysis were more clonally expanded and had lower generation probabilities. Immune exposure information for the cohort was limited to CMV serostatus. In an earlier analysis of about 550 of the donors, most TCR beta V segments were observed in productive rearrangements about 87% or about 30% of the time, broadly matching IMGT annotations. A few of the identified cytomegalovirus-associated TCR beta chains were confirmed in vitro to be specific for cytomegalovirus antigens. A further reported finding was that TCR beta sequences accurately predicted the HLA-A and HLA-B alleles for most subjects in the first cohort. Compared with the roughly 710-donor mean, donors in an Asian-associated ancestry cluster had fewer N-insertions in productive TCRs, according to a later genetic analysis. The classifier was reported to diagnose cytomegalovirus status with high specificity and sensitivity in both the original cohort and the validation cohort. Presence/absence analyses assumed roughly uniform sequencing depth across donors, an assumption that may not hold. A later analysis reported that several top co-occurrence clusters appeared linked to parvovirus B19, influenza, CMV and Epstein-Barr virus. HLA typing was unavailable for some donors at each locus, so association tests used only the typed subset. It was suggested by the authors that the approach could potentially be generalized to other disease states and immunological phenotypes.

Concerning this clone itself: The antigen it recognizes is unknown. No base quality information exists; no much larger clone differs at one position.

The cohort consisted of 600 to 700 healthy bone marrow donors. At the time of sampling, every cohort member was nominally healthy, though immune exposures that went unrecorded were likely present. The donor was CMV seronegative and belonged to the group of 352 seronegative cohort members. A peripheral blood sample was collected from each donor, and TCR beta sequencing was performed on peripheral blood mononuclear cells. Genomic DNA extraction from the blood cell samples was performed with the Qiagen DNeasy Blood Extraction Kit. This TCR was recovered from a young man in good health and CMV-seronegative. The V and J segments used are TRBV28 and TRBJ1-5; the D gene cannot be resolved reliably. Sequenced sample: PBMCs. CDR3 loop: CASSPSNQPQHF. The DNA reads TGTGCCAGCAGTCCCTCCAATCAGCCCCAGCATTTT.